This T cell receptor beta chain was identified during a study of T cells in Graves' hyperthyroidism and ophthalmopathy. Graves' hyperthyroidism was deemed stable given no ophthalmopathy progression within 18 months. The diagnostic basis comprised clinical symptoms, serum thyroxine and TRAb, thyroid ultrasound and orbital computed tomography. This clonotype was seen a few times. The antigen remains undetermined. Trimming removed 4 bases from V and 6 bases from J; junction bases left unmatched: 8. Germline values: CDR1 KGHDR, CDR2 SFDVKD. The CDR3 contains 17 residues. RNA transcripts provided the source from which TCR beta CDR3 regions were amplified. During a first-round RT-PCR of the TCR CDR3, the HTBI primer set was used. TCRdb re-called the multiplex PCR reads through MiXCR, storing one row per CDR3 protein. Of a few hundred thousand distinct CDR3 sequences in the sample, just over 45% were seen once.

General study results and limits: It was a median approximately 6.9 months before onset that the model predicted ophthalmopathy. Most thyroid clonotypes expanded above 0.001 were also detected in blood.

What was sequenced was peripheral blood or thyroid tissue (not recorded which). The chain has TRBV24-1 and TRBJ2-3; 14 nucleotides align to TRBD2. This sequence originates from a woman under 30 with Graves' hyperthyroidism. CDR3 loop: CATSDRGTSGRGDTQYF. Here the CDR3 DNA reads TGTGCCACCAGTGACCGAGGGACTAGCGGGAGAGGGGATACGCAGTATTTT.